This entry lists 12 T cell receptor beta chains sequenced from one sample in a study of cytomegalovirus exposure and HLA in healthy donors. A multiplex PCR was run with 60 Vbeta primers and 13 Jbeta primers. Profiling relied on immunoSEQ multiplex PCR, and the TCRdb table lists in-frame clones only, not all of them. This table holds 45,000 to 65,000 clones, 60% to 85% found once. The sequencing input was PBMCs. The receptors were sampled from a woman aged 40 to 55 in good health and CMV-seropositive.

The CDR3 DNA follows: TGCGCCAGCAGTTGGGCGCCTAGCGGGGGAGGCGGAGAGCAGTACTTC. It is translated as CASSWAPSGGGGEQYF. The chain carries TRBV5-1 and TRBJ2-7; 10 nucleotides match TRBD2. CDR1 SGHRS and CDR2 YFSETQ come from the germline V gene. The CDR3 loop spans 16 amino acids. V was pared by 5 bases and J by 7 bases, with 15 bases of the junction left unmatched.

This clone was counted between two and nine times. The chain links TRBV18 to TRBJ1-1; 9 nucleotides align to TRBD1. The CDR3 covers 15 residues. The V gene's germline CDR1 is KGHSH and CDR2 LQKENI. J gave up 6 bases and V 5 bases, and 10 bases lay outside the gene matches. CDR3 bases: TGTGCCAGCTCAACCGGACAGGGGAAATGGGCTGAAGCTTTCTTT. The encoded protein is CASSTGQGKWAEAFF.

This chain links TRBV7-8 with TRBJ1-3; no reliable D call. This CDR3 has 15 residues. V dropped 4 bases and J dropped 1 base, with 11 bases sitting between them. Germline CDR1 is SGHVS and CDR2 is FQNEAQ. This chain's CDR3 is CASSSPGWSGNTIYF. CDR3 DNA sequence: TGTGCCAGCAGCTCCCCGGGGTGGTCTGGAAACACCATATATTTT.

The genes are TRBV7-9 and TRBJ1-3; unclear D gene. V was trimmed by 1 base and J by 4 bases, leaving 8 bases between them. This CDR3 is built from 14 residues. Germline CDR1 reads SEHNR; CDR2 reads FQNEAQ (reference sequence). CDR3 sequence reads: CASSLGVAGNTIYF. CDR3 nucleotides: TGTGCCAGCAGCTTAGGAGTCGCAGGAAACACCATATATTTT. The full variable domain, with the rest looked up from reference TRBV7-9 and TRBJ1-3, is DTGVSQNPRHKITKRGQNVTFRCDPISEHNRLYWYRQTLGQGPEFLTYFQNEAQLEKSRLLSDRFSAERPKGSFSTLEIQRTEQGDSAMYLCASSLGVAGNTIYFGEGSWLTVV.

The chain joins TRBV6-1 to TRBJ2-4, with TRBD1 identical over 7 bases. From germline, CDR1 is MNHNS and CDR2 SASEGT. Trimming at V came to 1 base and at J to 8 bases, leaving 5 bases not matched to a gene. CDR3 length: 14 residues. CDR3 protein: CASSEGQGWDIQYF. The DNA of the CDR3 is TGTGCCAGCAGTGAAGGACAGGGTTGGGACATTCAGTACTTC.

This clone was seen just once. The rearrangement joins TRBV9 to TRBJ1-2, with D uncertain. Germline-derived CDR1 and CDR2 are SGDLS and YYNGEE. Trimming removed 4 bases from V and 7 bases from J, with 14 bases in between. CDR3 length: 13 residues. CDR3: CASSSSGRGGYTF. The CDR3 DNA reads as TGTGCCAGCAGCTCCTCAGGCCGGGGTGGCTACACCTTC. Together with reference TRBV9 and TRBJ1-2, the CDR3 gives the full variable domain: DSGVTQTPKHLITATGQRVTLRCSPRSGDLSVYWYQQSLDQGLQFLIQYYNGEERAKGNILERFSAQQFPDLHSELNLSSLELGDSALYFCASSSSGRGGYTFGSGTRLTVV.

A remark on this clone: At one boundary the junction diverges from the germline segment, which might be a read error. The chain employs TRBV7-6 and TRBJ2-7; 9 bases match TRBD1. The CDR3 length is 15 residues. Germline V gives CDR1 SGHVS, CDR2 FNYEAQ. The CDR3 region is CASSLEGQGSHEQYF. In DNA, the CDR3 is TGTGCCAGCAGCTTAGAGGGACAGGGCTCCCACGAGCAGTACTTC.

This chain's CDR3 is CSVGPQAMTVNEQFF. In DNA, the CDR3 is TGCAGCGTTGGGCCCCAGGCTATGACGGTCAATGAGCAGTTCTTC. The chain employs TRBV29-1 and TRBJ2-1; D remains ambiguous. The germline V gene encodes CDR1 SQVTM and CDR2 ANQGSEA. Trimming shortened V by 4 bases and J by 6 bases, and 19 bases separated the two germline ends. CDR3 size: 15 residues.

CDR3 region: CASSLVHRGDTQYF. CDR3 coding DNA: TGTGCCAGCAGCTTAGTTCATAGGGGGGATACGCAGTATTTT. The genes are TRBV11-2 and TRBJ2-3; D is possibly TRBD1 (6 bases). Deletions cut 1 base from V and 6 bases from J, with 11 bases between. Germline V gene data show CDR1 as SGHAT and CDR2 as FQNNGV. This CDR3 comprises 14 residues.

This sequence joins TRBV4-1 and TRBJ2-7; 9 nucleotides align to TRBD1. The CDR3 sequence is 15 residues long. Germline loops: CDR1 MGHRA, CDR2 YSYEKL. J gave up 1 base and V 5 bases, and 6 bases lay outside the gene matches. The CDR3 nucleotides read TGCGCCAGCAGCTCCTTAGGACAGGGGTCCTACGAGCAGTACTTC. Translation: CASSSLGQGSYEQYF.

This chain connects TRBV4-1 to TRBJ2-7; TRBD1 agrees at 10 bases. The V gene end was trimmed by 5 bases and the J gene end by 3 bases; junction bases not matched to a gene: 10. There are 16 residues in the CDR3. The germline V gene has CDR1 MGHRA and CDR2 YSYEKL. The CDR3 nucleotides are TGCGCCAGCAGCAGAACTGCTTGGGACAGGGGCTACGAGCAGTACTTC. This gives the protein CASSRTAWDRGYEQYF.

J is TRBJ1-2 and V is TRBV6-1, with 10 bases fitting TRBD1. The CDR3 length is 14 residues. Germline V lookup: CDR1 MNHNS, CDR2 SASEGT. The V and J ends lost 1 base and 4 bases, in that order; junction bases with no gene match: 0. The CDR3 DNA sequence: TGTGCCAGCAGTGAAGGGACAGGGGGCTATGGCTACACCTTC. This sequence encodes CASSEGTGGYGYTF.